Listed here is a single T cell receptor beta chain. The antigen is not known. Trimming stripped 3 bases from V and 1 base from J, with 7 bases between. This CDR3 spans 13 amino acids. CDR1 MGHRA and CDR2 YSYEKL come from the germline V gene. Using immunoSEQ multiplex PCR, the repertoire was profiled, and TCRdb retains in-frame clones only, with some absent. The sample shows about 110,000 clones, about 93% of them seen only once. These data come from a study of T cell responses to AZD1222 COVID-19 vaccine. General study results and limits: It was only after the peak T cell response that any repertoires were sampled. Unmutated regions of variants are reportedly targeted by nearly half of spike-specific TCRs.

Sequenced here: peripheral blood, sampled 28 days after the second AZD1222 dose. The receptor was isolated from an adult who received the AZD1222 COVID-19 vaccine. The chain couples TRBV4-1 to TRBJ2-7; TRBD2 is a possible D gene (6 bases). The CDR3 loop reads CASSHGGSYEQYF. DNA of the CDR3: TGCGCCAGCAGCCATGGGGGGTCCTACGAGCAGTACTTC.